This TCR beta chain was recorded in a study of OX40 agonist ivuxolimab in advanced cancers. Study-wide context: Treatment received earlier with anti-PD-1, anti-PD-L1 or anti-CTLA-4 agents was allowed, and 40% had some. Three patients, one with hepatocellular carcinoma and two with cutaneous melanoma, responded partially. General study results and limits: The study observed clonal expansion of CD4+ and CD8+ blood T cells by week 6 at 0.1 to 3.0 mg/kg.

The method was immunoSEQ multiplex PCR; TCRdb's version includes in-frame clones alone and lacks a portion of them. Here the sample spans about 38,000 clones, around four fifths being singletons. In the case of this clone: Antigen specificity is unknown.

Germline V CDR1 and CDR2: MNHEY, SVGAGI. The CDR3 loop spans 14 amino acids. Trimming took 5 bases from V and 14 from J, leaving 22 bases between them. The receptor was derived from an adult with an advanced solid tumor such as melanoma, head and neck, liver or kidney cancer. V is TRBV6-5 and J is TRBJ1-3; tentative D call: TRBD1 (5 bases). Sample: CD4+ or CD8+ T cells sorted from blood, taken in a trial of the OX40 agonist ivuxolimab. CDR3 sequence reads: CASSRVETAGILYF. CDR3 sequence (DNA): TGTGCCAGCAGTAGGGTAGAGACGGCAGGGATCTTATATTTT.